Below are 7 T cell receptor beta chains sequenced from a single sample in a study of Graves' ophthalmopathy and Graves' hyperthyroidism. Amplified material comprised TCR beta CDR3 regions derived from RNA transcripts. First-round RT-PCR relied on HTBI primers, and a second-round multiplex PCR came next. TCRdb processed the multiplex PCR reads anew with MiXCR; each CDR3 protein has one entry. Of about 160,000 distinct CDR3 sequences listed, 30% to 45% are singletons. Sequencing input: peripheral blood. These receptor sequences come from a man between 25 and 39 years old with Graves' ophthalmopathy.

The genes are TRBV30 and TRBJ1-3, with D unresolved. The germline V gene encodes CDR1 GTSNPN and CDR2 SVGIG (reference sequence). This CDR3 is built from 15 residues. V lost 3 bases, J lost 1 base, and 13 bases lay in between. DNA of the CDR3: TGTGCCTGGAGCTACACGGGGAGTTCTGGAAACACCATATATTTT. Translation: CAWSYTGSSGNTIYF.

This chain connects TRBV12-3 or TRBV12-4 to TRBJ2-7; TRBD2 aligns across 9 bases. The CDR3 extends over 19 amino acids. V trimming: 4 bases; J trimming: 3 bases; junction bases outside the gene matches: 19. CDR3 in DNA: TGTGCCAGCAGTTCCCATAAAAACCCTATTTTAGCGGGAGACTACGAGCAGTACTTC. This translates into CASSSHKNPILAGDYEQYF.

V is TRBV28 and J is TRBJ2-7, with TRBD1 as a possible D gene (6 bases). Germline CDR1 and CDR2: MDHEN and SYDVKM. The CDR3 has 14 amino acids. V was shortened by 7 bases and J by 5 bases, with 18 bases between the two germline ends. DNA of the CDR3: TGTGCCAGCACCTCAGACAGGATTAGCGACGAGCAGTACTTC. This sequence encodes CASTSDRISDEQYF.

This clonotype was counted many times. The rearrangement joins TRBV11-2 to TRBJ2-5; TRBD2 agrees at 13 bases. CDR1 SGHAT and CDR2 FQNNGV come from the germline V gene. CDR3 size: 15 residues. The V segment lost 5 bases and the J segment 3 bases; nucleotides outside the gene matches: 3. The CDR3: CASSRGLAGEETQYF. In DNA form, the CDR3 reads TGTGCCAGCAGCCGAGGACTAGCGGGGGAAGAGACCCAGTACTTC. Drawing the rest from reference TRBV11-2 and TRBJ2-5, the complete variable domain is EAGVAQSPRYKIIEKRQSVAFWCNPISGHATLYWYQQILGQGPKLLIQFQNNGVVDDSQLPKDRFSAERLKGVDSTLKIQPAKLEDSAVYLCASSRGLAGEETQYFGPGTRLLVL.

The chain joins TRBV6-5 to TRBJ2-7; 7 nucleotides line up with TRBD2. Germline CDR1 and CDR2: MNHEY and SVGAGI. This CDR3 comprises 15 residues. The trim removed 2 bases at V and 4 bases at J, leaving 8 bases unmatched. CDR3 sequence reads: CASSYPGGSGYEQYF. CDR3 in DNA: TGTGCCAGCAGTTACCCCGGGGGGAGCGGGTACGAGCAGTACTTC.

This clonotype appeared many times. The chain joins TRBV27 to TRBJ2-7; D uncertain. The V gene lost 3 bases and the J gene lost 7 bases, with 13 bases spanning the gap. This CDR3 spans 13 amino acids. Germline assignment: CDR1 MNHEY and CDR2 SMNVEV (reference sequence). CDR3 amino acids: CASSFLDLQEQYF. The CDR3 DNA is TGTGCCAGCAGTTTCCTCGACCTCCAGGAGCAGTACTTC.

This clonotype occurred many times. The chain uses TRBV10-3 and TRBJ2-7, with D hard to call. This CDR3 region has 11 residues. Germline assignment: CDR1 ENHRY and CDR2 SYGVKD. V was trimmed by 0 bases and J by 6 bases, leaving 3 bases between them. CDR3 sequence (DNA): TGTGCCATCAGTGAGTCGGGCGAGCAGTACTTC. It codes for CAISESGEQYF.